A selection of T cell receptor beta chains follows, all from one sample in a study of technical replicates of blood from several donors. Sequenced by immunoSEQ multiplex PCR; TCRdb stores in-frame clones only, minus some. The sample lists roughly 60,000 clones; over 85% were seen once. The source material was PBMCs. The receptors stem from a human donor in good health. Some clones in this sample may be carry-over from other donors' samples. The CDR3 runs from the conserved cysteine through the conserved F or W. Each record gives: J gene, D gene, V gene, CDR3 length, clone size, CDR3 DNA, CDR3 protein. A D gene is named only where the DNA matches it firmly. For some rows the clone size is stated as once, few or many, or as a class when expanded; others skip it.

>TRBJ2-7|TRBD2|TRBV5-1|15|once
TGCGCCAGCGAGCCCGGGACTAGCGGGGTGAACGAGCAGTACTTC
CASEPGTSGVNEQYF
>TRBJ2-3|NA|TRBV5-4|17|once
TGTGCCAGCAGCCACGGGTCGGCTAGCGAGACGGGGGATACGCAGTATTTT
CASSHGSASETGDTQYF
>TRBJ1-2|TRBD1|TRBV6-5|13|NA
TGTGCCAGCAGCCCGGGACAGGGATTGGGCTACACCTTC
CASSPGQGLGYTF
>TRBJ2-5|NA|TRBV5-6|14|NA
TGTGCCAGCAGCTCCCTAGGCCCCTTCGAGGCCCAGTACTTC
CASSSLGPFEAQYF
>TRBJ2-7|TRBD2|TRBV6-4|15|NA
TGTGCCAGCAGTGTGGGAGGGATCTCATTTGGCGAGCAGTACTTC
CASSVGGISFGEQYF
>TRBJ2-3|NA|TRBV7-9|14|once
TGTGCCAGCCCCCCCAGGGGTGCCACAGATACGCAGTATTTT
CASPPRGATDTQYF
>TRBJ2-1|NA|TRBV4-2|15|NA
TGTGCCAGCAGCCAAGCGGGAGTAAGTCGGAATGAGCAGTTCTTC
CASSQAGVSRNEQFF
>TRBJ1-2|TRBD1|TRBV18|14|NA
TGTGCCAGCTCACCCTTCGACAGGGCCTATGGCTACACCTTC
CASSPFDRAYGYTF
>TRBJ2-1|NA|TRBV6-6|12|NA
TGTGCCAGCAGCGGGTACCACAATGAGCAGTTCTTC
CASSGYHNEQFF
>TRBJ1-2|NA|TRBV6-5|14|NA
TGTGCCAGCAGTTACTCGGGAGGCGCAGCAAGCTACACCTTC
CASSYSGGAASYTF
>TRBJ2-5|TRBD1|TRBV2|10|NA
TGTGCCAGCCATGGACAGGGCCCGTACTTC
CASHGQGPYF
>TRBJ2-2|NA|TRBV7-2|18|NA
TGTGCCAGCAGCTTAAAGGTTACGTATGGACAAAACACCGGGGAGCTGTTTTTT
CASSLKVTYGQNTGELFF
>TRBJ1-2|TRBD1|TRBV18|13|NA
TGTGCCAGCTCACCACGGACAGGGGATGGCTACACCTTC
CASSPRTGDGYTF
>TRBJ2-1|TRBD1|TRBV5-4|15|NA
TGTGCCAGCAGCTTCCTGGGGACAGTCTACAATGAGCAGTTCTTC
CASSFLGTVYNEQFF
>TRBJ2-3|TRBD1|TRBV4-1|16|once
TGCGCCAGCAGCCAAGGTCCGACAGGGGGTTTGGATACGCAGTATTTT
CASSQGPTGGLDTQYF
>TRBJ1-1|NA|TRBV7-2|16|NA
TGTGCCAGCAGCTTAGCTCCTTCGGGTCTAAAAACTGAAGCTTTCTTT
CASSLAPSGLKTEAFF
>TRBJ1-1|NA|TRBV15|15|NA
TGTGCCACCAGCAGAGCAGGGGAACTGAACACTGAAGCTTTCTTT
CATSRAGELNTEAFF
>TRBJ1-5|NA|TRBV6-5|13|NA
TGTGCCAGCAGACACCATAGCAATCAGCCCCAGCATTTT
CASRHHSNQPQHF
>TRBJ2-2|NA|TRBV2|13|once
TGTGCCAGCAGTGAAGGGCCGACCGGGGAGCTGTTTTTT
CASSEGPTGELFF
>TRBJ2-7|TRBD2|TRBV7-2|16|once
TGTGCCAGCCGAATCAACGGGGCTAGCGGGGGTTACGAGCAGTACTTC
CASRINGASGGYEQYF
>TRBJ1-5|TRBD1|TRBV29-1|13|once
TGCAGCATTCTAGGGGGCACAGATCAGCCCCAGCATTTT
CSILGGTDQPQHF
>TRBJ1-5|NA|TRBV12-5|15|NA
TGTGCTAGTGATAGGGGGAGGGGGAGCAATCAGCCCCAGCATTTT
CASDRGRGSNQPQHF
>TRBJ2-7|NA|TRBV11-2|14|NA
TGTGCCAGCAGCCCCCGGACAGAGAGCTACGAGCAGTACTTC
CASSPRTESYEQYF
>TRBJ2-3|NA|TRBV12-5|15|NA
TGTGCTAGTGGTTTGAGGACAGGGAGGGCAGATACGCAGTATTTT
CASGLRTGRADTQYF
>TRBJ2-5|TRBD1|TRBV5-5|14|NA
TGTGCCAGCAGCGTAAGACAGGGGGGCGAGACCCAGTACTTC
CASSVRQGGETQYF
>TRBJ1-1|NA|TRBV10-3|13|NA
TGTGCCATCACCAGGGACTCGAACACTGAAGCTTTCTTT
CAITRDSNTEAFF
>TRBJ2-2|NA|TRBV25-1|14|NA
TGTGCCAGCATGAGGCAGGGCGGCACCGGGGAGCTGTTTTTT
CASMRQGGTGELFF
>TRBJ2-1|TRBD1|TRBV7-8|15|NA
TGTGCCAGCAGCCCCGGACAGGGACCTCCGAATGAGCAGTTCTTC
CASSPGQGPPNEQFF
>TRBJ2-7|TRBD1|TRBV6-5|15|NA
TGTGCCAGCAGTTACTCTGACAGGGATAGCTACGAGCAGTACTTC
CASSYSDRDSYEQYF
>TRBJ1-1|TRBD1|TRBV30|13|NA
TGTGCCTGGAGCCCCGGGACAGCTTCTGAAGCTTTCTTT
CAWSPGTASEAFF
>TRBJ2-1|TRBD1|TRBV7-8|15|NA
TGTGCCAGCAGTCCAGGACCAGGGGGATACAATGAGCAGTTCTTC
CASSPGPGGYNEQFF
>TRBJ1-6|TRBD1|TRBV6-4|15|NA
TGTGCCAGCAGCGAACAGGGGTCCTATAATTCACCCCTCCACTTT
CASSEQGSYNSPLHF
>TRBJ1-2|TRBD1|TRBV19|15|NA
TGTGCCAGTAGTACTCTGACAGGGCTGAACTATGGCTACACCTTC
CASSTLTGLNYGYTF
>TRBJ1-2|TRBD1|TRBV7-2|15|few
TGTGCCAGCAGCTTAGGACAGGGGGTATTCTATGGCTACACCTTC
CASSLGQGVFYGYTF
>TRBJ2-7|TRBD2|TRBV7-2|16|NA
TGTGCCAGCAGCTCGTCGAGGACTAGCGGGCCCTACGAGCAGTACTTC
CASSSSRTSGPYEQYF
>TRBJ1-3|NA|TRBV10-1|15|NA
TGCGCCATCCCCCGAGCGGGGAGCTCTGGAAACACCATATATTTT
CAIPRAGSSGNTIYF
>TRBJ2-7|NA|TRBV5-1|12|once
TGCGCCAGCAGCTACAGGAACTACGAGCAGTACTTC
CASSYRNYEQYF
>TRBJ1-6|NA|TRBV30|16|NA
TGTGCCTGGAGTGCACCCACGGTCCGGGGACTTTCACCCCTCCACTTT
CAWSAPTVRGLSPLHF
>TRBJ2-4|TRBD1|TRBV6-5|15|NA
TGTGCCAGCAGTTACTCACAGGGGGCCAAAAACATTCAGTACTTC
CASSYSQGAKNIQYF
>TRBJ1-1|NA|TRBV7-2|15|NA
TGTGCCAGCAGCTTAGACGGGAACATGAACACTGAAGCTTTCTTT
CASSLDGNMNTEAFF
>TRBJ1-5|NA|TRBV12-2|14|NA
TGTGCAAGTCGCTTAGTCGTTACTAATCAGCCCCAGCATTTT
CASRLVVTNQPQHF